These 20 T cell receptor beta chains share one sample of origin, sequenced in a study of blood T cell repertoires in COVID-19. TCRdb's copy holds only in-frame clones and misses some; the assay was immunoSEQ multiplex PCR. The top ten hold about 6% of the sample, which has approximately 260,000 clones, approximately 90% seen once. Specimen: PBMCs or T cells enriched from blood (not recorded which). These receptor sequences come from a woman aged 25-40 years with acute COVID-19.

The chain employs TRBV6-1 and TRBJ1-6, with TRBD1 matching over 11 bases. Trimming cost V 3 bases and J 10 bases; bases outside gene matches: 5. Looked up from germline, CDR1 is MNHNS and CDR2 is SASEGT. The CDR3 totals 15 residues. CDR3 protein: CASSEGWTGGSPLHF. The CDR3 DNA reads as TGTGCCAGCAGTGAGGGATGGACAGGGGGCTCACCCCTCCACTTT.

CDR3: CSVSRLAGPTDTQYF. The CDR3 DNA follows: TGCAGCGTTAGCAGACTAGCGGGGCCCACAGATACGCAGTATTTT. The chain links TRBV29-1 to TRBJ2-3; 11 bases line up with TRBD2. The germline V gene encodes CDR1 SQVTM and CDR2 ANQGSEA. CDR3 length equals 15 residues. Trimming cost V 5 bases and J 2 bases; bases outside gene matches: 6.

The J gene is TRBJ2-7, the V gene TRBV6-1, with TRBD1 identical over 8 bases. The V gene end was trimmed by 2 bases and the J gene end by 4 bases; junction bases not matched to a gene: 7. Per the germline V gene, CDR1 is MNHNS and CDR2 is SASEGT. This CDR3 contains 15 residues. CDR3 nucleotides: TGTGCCAGCAGTGAAAGGTCGGGACAGGTATACGAGCAGTACTTC. It codes for CASSERSGQVYEQYF.

This clone was recorded once. The chain recombines TRBV2 with TRBJ2-1; D not resolved. Trimming took 4 bases from V and 0 from J, leaving 10 bases between them. CDR3 size: 15 residues. Germline assignment: CDR1 SNHLY and CDR2 FYNNEI. This chain's CDR3 is CASSASSSSYNEQFF. The DNA of the CDR3 is TGTGCCAGCAGTGCGTCGTCTTCCTCCTACAATGAGCAGTTCTTC.

This chain uses TRBV29-1 with TRBJ2-2; TRBD1 is a possible D gene (6 bases). CDR3 size: 13 residues. Trimming cost V 5 bases and J 4 bases, with 11 bases left between them. In germline, CDR1 is SQVTM, CDR2 ANQGSEA. The chain's CDR3 is CSVLQGRTGELFF. CDR3 nucleotides: TGCAGCGTTTTGCAGGGGCGCACCGGGGAGCTGTTTTTT.

The J gene is TRBJ2-7, the V gene TRBV6-5; D perhaps matches TRBD1 (5 bases). CDR1 MNHEY and CDR2 SVGAGI come from the germline V gene. The CDR3 is 13 amino acids. V dropped 7 bases and J dropped 0 bases, with 10 bases sitting between them. The CDR3 DNA sequence: TGTGCCAGCACCAAAGACAGCTCCTACGAGCAGTACTTC. This codes for CASTKDSSYEQYF.

The chain carries TRBV5-6 and TRBJ2-3; D is possibly TRBD2 (5 bases). The CDR3 totals 14 residues. CDR1 is SGHDT and CDR2 is YYEEEE in the germline V gene. The ends were cut back, 7 bases at V and 5 bases at J, with 17 bases in the middle. The CDR3 loop is CASRVSMGRDTQYF. CDR3 nucleotides: TGTGCCAGCCGCGTTTCTATGGGGAGAGATACGCAGTATTTT.

V gene TRBV10-3 combines with J gene TRBJ2-5; TRBD1 agrees at 7 bases. The V and J ends lost 0 bases and 1 base, in that order; junction bases with no gene match: 2. Germline V gene data show CDR1 as ENHRY and CDR2 as SYGVKD. CDR3 size: 15 residues. The CDR3 here is CAISESRGRQETQYF. The CDR3 nucleotides read TGTGCCATCAGTGAGTCTAGGGGGCGCCAAGAGACCCAGTACTTC.

V gene TRBV2 combines with J gene TRBJ1-2; D may be TRBD1 (6 bases). The CDR3 is 15 residues long. V lost 6 bases to trimming and J lost 0 bases, with 14 bases between them. Germline V gives CDR1 SNHLY, CDR2 FYNNEI. In DNA form, the CDR3 reads TGTGCCAGCAGGAGACAGGATCATGCTAACTATGGCTACACCTTC. This sequence encodes CASRRQDHANYGYTF.

This chain uses TRBV6-6 with TRBJ2-7, with 9 nucleotides matching TRBD1. Germline CDR1 MNHNY, CDR2 SVGAGI (reference sequence). V lost 2 bases and J lost 5; bases outside the gene matches: 10. The CDR3 runs to 16 residues. The CDR3 here is CASSYGPGQGNHEQYF. The CDR3 DNA is TGTGCCAGCAGTTACGGACCGGGACAGGGTAACCACGAGCAGTACTTC.

The genes are TRBV30 and TRBJ2-1, with TRBD1 matching 7 bases. Germline assignment: CDR1 GTSNPN and CDR2 SVGIG (reference sequence). Trimming took 2 bases from V and 5 from J; bases not matched to a gene: 9. This CDR3 contains 15 residues. The CDR3 nucleotides read TGTGCCTGGAGTAGGGGGCAGGGGAGTAACAATGAGCAGTTCTTC. Translating gives CAWSRGQGSNNEQFF.

The chain couples TRBV19 to TRBJ1-1, with 8 bases lining up with TRBD1. The trim removed 3 bases at V and 1 base at J, leaving 4 bases unmatched. Germline loops: CDR1 LNHDA, CDR2 SQIVND (reference sequence). CDR3 size: 15 residues. CDR3 sequence reads: CASSILGQGNTEAFF. CDR3 DNA sequence: TGTGCCAGTAGTATCCTCGGACAGGGGAACACTGAAGCTTTCTTT.

This chain links TRBV11-2 with TRBJ2-2; D remains unclear. Germline V gives CDR1 SGHAT, CDR2 FQNNGV. V gave up 5 bases and J gave up 5 bases, with 12 bases separating them. The CDR3 consists of 14 residues. In DNA, the CDR3 is TGTGCCAGCAGCCTGCCGGTCCGTACCGGGGAGCTGTTTTTT. It specifies CASSLPVRTGELFF.

About this clone itself: Other nucleotide sequences in the sample specify the same CDR3. This sequence joins TRBV9 and TRBJ1-2; tentative D call: TRBD1 (5 bases). Germline lookup yields CDR1 SGDLS and CDR2 YYNGEE. The V gene lost 2 bases and the J gene lost 4 bases, with 9 bases spanning the gap. The CDR3 loop spans 13 amino acids. The CDR3 region is CASSVDDSYGYTF. DNA of the CDR3: TGTGCCAGCAGCGTTGATGACAGCTATGGCTACACCTTC.

The V call is TRBV29-1, the J call TRBJ1-2; 8 positions agree with TRBD1. The germline CDR1 and CDR2 sequences are SQVTM and ANQGSEA. The J segment lost 2 bases and the V segment lost 6 bases, leaving 11 bases of the junction unmatched. The CDR3 has 15 residues. The CDR3 reads CSVRDRTTPNYGYTF. The CDR3 coding sequence is TGCAGCGTGCGGGACAGGACCACCCCAAACTATGGCTACACCTTC.

The chain couples TRBV7-9 to TRBJ1-5, with a weak D call TRBD1 (5 bases). Trimming took off 7 bases at V and 7 bases at J, with 11 bases between the two ends. This CDR3 region has 12 residues. Germline loops: CDR1 SEHNR, CDR2 FQNEAQ (reference sequence). The CDR3 reads CASTRGEQPQHF. The CDR3 bases are TGTGCCAGCACCCGGGGGGAGCAGCCCCAGCATTTT.

The CDR3 is CASSHPQGLASNPLNEQFF. For the CDR3, the DNA is TGTGCCAGCAGCCACCCACAGGGACTAGCGTCAAACCCCCTCAATGAGCAGTTCTTC. This chain links TRBV9 with TRBJ2-1; 10 nucleotides match TRBD2. Per germline, CDR1 SGDLS and CDR2 YYNGEE. The CDR3 has 19 amino acids. Trimming removed 4 bases from V and 6 bases from J; junction bases left unmatched: 19.

Here the CDR3 reads CASSPPLGNTIYF. The DNA for the CDR3 is TGCGCCAGCAGCCCCCCCCTCGGAAACACCATATATTTT. This chain uses TRBV5-1 with TRBJ1-3, with D unresolved. The CDR3 is 13 amino acids. Germline loops: CDR1 SGHRS, CDR2 YFSETQ. Trimming took off 4 bases at V and 4 bases at J, with 9 bases between the two ends.

This chain uses TRBV6-5 with TRBJ2-5, with D hard to call. Germline V CDR1 and CDR2: MNHEY, SVGAGI. Trimming removed 2 bases at V and 1 base at J, with 8 bases between. The length of the CDR3 is 14 residues. The CDR3 DNA sequence: TGTGCCAGCAGTTACGATTCAGGCCAAGAGACCCAGTACTTC. Its protein product is CASSYDSGQETQYF.

The CDR3 here is CASMNADGGTGFKNEQFF. The CDR3 coding sequence is TGTGCCAGTATGAACGCCGACGGCGGGACAGGGTTCAAAAATGAGCAGTTCTTC. This chain links TRBV19 with TRBJ2-1, with 9 positions matching TRBD1. Germline V gene lookup returns CDR1 LNHDA and CDR2 SQIVND (reference sequence). The CDR3 loop spans 18 amino acids. After removal of 7 bases from V and 7 bases from J, the junction contained 20 bases not matched to a gene. Full variable domain (outside the CDR3, taken from reference TRBV19 and TRBJ2-1): DGGITQSPKYLFRKEGQNVTLSCEQNLNHDAMYWYRQDPGQGLRLIYYSQIVNDFQKGDIAEGYSVSREKKESFPLTVTSAQKNPTAFYLCASMNADGGTGFKNEQFFGPGTRLTVL.